The source of this T cell receptor beta chain is a study of breast tumors, draining lymph nodes, adjacent tissues. Overall study findings and caveats: The data were judged consistent with most tumor T cells coming from lymph node and expanding in tumor. Tumor repertoires ranked between lymph nodes and nontumor tissue in diversity, with V and J gene preferences.

Trimming pared 1 base from V and 1 base from J, leaving 14 bases between. Germline CDR1 reads SGHDT; CDR2 reads YYEEEE. This CDR3 contains 16 residues. This clonotype was recorded at least ten times. The antigen is unknown. MiXCR, applied by TCRdb to the multiplex PCR reads, yields one record per CDR3 protein. The sample holds 180,000 or so distinct CDR3 sequences, around 33% seen once. Axillary draining lymph nodes of breast cancer patients supplied the node samples. The chain joins TRBV5-6 to TRBJ2-5; D might be TRBD1 or TRBD2, each matching 5 bases. Material: axillary lymph node tissue. The source is a female donor with breast cancer. Some clones in this sample may be carry-over from other donors' samples. The CDR3 reads CASSLRGTGSQETQYF. The CDR3 nucleotides are TGTGCCAGCAGCTTGCGGGGCACAGGATCCCAAGAGACCCAGTACTTC.